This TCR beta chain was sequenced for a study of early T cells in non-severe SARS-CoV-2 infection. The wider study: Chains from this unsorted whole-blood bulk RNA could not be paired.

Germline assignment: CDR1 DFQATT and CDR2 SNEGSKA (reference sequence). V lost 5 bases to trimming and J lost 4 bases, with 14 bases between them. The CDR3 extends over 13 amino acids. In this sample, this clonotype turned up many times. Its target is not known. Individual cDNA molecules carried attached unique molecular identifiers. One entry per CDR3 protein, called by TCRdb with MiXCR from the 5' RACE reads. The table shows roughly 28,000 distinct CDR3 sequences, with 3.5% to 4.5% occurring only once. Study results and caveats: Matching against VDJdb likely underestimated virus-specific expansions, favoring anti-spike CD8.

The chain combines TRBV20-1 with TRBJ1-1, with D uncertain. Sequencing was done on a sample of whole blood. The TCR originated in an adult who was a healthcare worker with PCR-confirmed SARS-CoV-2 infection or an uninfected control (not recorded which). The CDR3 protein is CSALTASGTEAFF. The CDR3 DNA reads TGCAGTGCTTTAACAGCGAGTGGCACTGAAGCTTTCTTT.